Presented here are 8 T cell receptor beta chains from one specimen sequenced in a study of vaccination effects on CD4 cells after COVID-19. Method: immunoSEQ multiplex PCR; TCRdb's copy keeps in-frame clones and lacks some. The table lists 15,000 or so clones, over 65% of them singletons. The antigens for these receptors are not known. Ahead of sequencing, the ViraFEST assay grew antigen-specific CD4+ T cells using viral peptide pools. Isolating CD4+ T cells followed less than 12 days of culture. Sequencing used CD4+ T cells from PBMCs cultured with HCoV-229E spike peptides, obtained before COVID-19 vaccination. Receptors were obtained from a human donor who received a COVID-19 vaccine.

This clone was picked up a small number of times. The gene calls are TRBV10-3 and TRBJ2-1; perhaps D is TRBD1 or TRBD2 (5 bases each). V was trimmed by 0 bases and J by 4 bases, leaving 31 bases between them. This CDR3 contains 22 residues. CDR1 is ENHRY and CDR2 is SYGVKD in the germline V gene. DNA for the CDR3: TGTGCCATCAGTGAGTCGAATCGGGCTTCTTCACAGAGGGGAAAGGGTTACAATGAGCAGTTCTTC. The encoded protein is CAISESNRASSQRGKGYNEQFF.

This sequence joins TRBV10-3 and TRBJ2-1; 13 bases are shared with TRBD2. Germline V lookup: CDR1 ENHRY, CDR2 SYGVKD. This CDR3 contains 15 residues. The V segment lost 6 bases and the J segment 7 bases; nucleotides outside the gene matches: 6. In DNA, the CDR3 is TGTGCCATCAGAAGGACTAGCGGGAGAGGGAATGAGCAGTTCTTC. Residues: CAIRRTSGRGNEQFF.

The chain combines TRBV10-3 with TRBJ2-1, with a weak D call TRBD2 (7 bases). Germline CDR1 reads ENHRY; CDR2 reads SYGVKD. The CDR3 extends over 14 amino acids. Trimming stripped 10 bases from V and 7 bases from J, with 20 bases between. CDR3 in amino acids: CATQRGGVSNEQFF. CDR3 DNA: TGTGCCACCCAGAGGGGGGGAGTGTCAAATGAGCAGTTCTTC.

This chain uses TRBV19 with TRBJ2-7; a possible D gene is TRBD2 (6 bases). The germline V and J ends were trimmed by 2 bases and 6 bases, with 17 bases remaining between them. Per the germline V gene, CDR1 is LNHDA and CDR2 is SQIVND (reference sequence). This CDR3 region has 15 residues. The CDR3 spells CASSINLRGLSEQYF. The CDR3 coding sequence is TGTGCCAGTAGTATAAACCTTAGGGGACTTTCCGAGCAGTACTTC.

This chain connects TRBV5-4 to TRBJ2-4; D is perhaps TRBD2 (6 bases). V was pared by 2 bases and J by 1 base, with 19 bases between. Germline CDR1 and CDR2: SGHNT and YYREEE (reference sequence). The CDR3 is made up of 18 amino acids. The CDR3 nucleotides are TGTGCCAGCAGCTTCGCATACGGGGGAGATAGGGCCAAAAACATTCAGTACTTC. Protein: CASSFAYGGDRAKNIQYF.

This clone was detected a few times. V usage is TRBV30 and J usage is TRBJ1-3; D gene uncertain. This CDR3 region has 13 residues. Germline CDR1 reads GTSNPN; CDR2 reads SVGIG (reference sequence). V shed 5 bases and J shed 0 bases, with 8 bases lying between them. The CDR3 protein is CAWDGGSGNTIYF. The CDR3 nucleotides are TGTGCCTGGGACGGCGGCTCTGGAAACACCATATATTTT. The full variable domain, its missing parts supplied by reference TRBV30 and TRBJ1-3, is SQTIHQWPATLVQPVGSPLSLECTVEGTSNPNLYWYRQAAGRGLQLLFYSVGIGQISSEVPQNLSASRPQDRQFILSSKKLLLSDSGFYLCAWDGGSGNTIYFGEGSWLTVV.

The rearrangement links TRBV28 to TRBJ1-2; no firm D call. CDR3 length: 13 amino acids. Germline V gene lookup returns CDR1 MDHEN and CDR2 SYDVKM. V gave up 2 bases and J gave up 6 bases, with 10 bases separating them. This CDR3 is CASSLSQVHGYTF. As DNA, the CDR3 is TGTGCCAGCAGTTTAAGCCAGGTCCATGGCTACACCTTC.

This rearrangement joins TRBV18 to TRBJ1-1; D not certain. The CDR3 totals 13 residues. Trimming shortened V by 0 bases and J by 4 bases, and 6 bases separated the two germline ends. Germline CDR1 reads KGHSH; CDR2 reads LQKENI. Here the CDR3 reads CASSPPTRTEAFF. CDR3 DNA: TGTGCCAGCTCACCACCCACCCGCACTGAAGCTTTCTTT.